Presented here are 24 T cell receptor beta chains from one specimen sequenced in a study of T-cell reconstitution after alpha-beta-depleted transplantation in children. For TCRbeta, the library was prepared with unique molecular identifiers. Each CDR3 protein gets one entry after TCRdb re-called the PCR reads with MiXCR. The sample has a few hundred thousand distinct CDR3 sequences; approximately 10% are singletons. The material was PBMCs from the stem cell graft donor, obtained from the stem cell graft. The receptor set was obtained from a human donor who donated a stem cell graft to a child with acute myeloid leukemia.

This clonotype showed up just once. The chain recombines TRBV5-4 with TRBJ2-2; D is possibly TRBD2 (6 bases). From germline, CDR1 is SGHNT and CDR2 YYREEE (reference sequence). The length of the CDR3 is 15 residues. Trimming shortened V by 3 bases and J by 2 bases, and 11 bases separated the two germline ends. CDR3 DNA: TGTGCCAGCAGCTCCGGGACTGATAACACCGGGGAGCTGTTTTTT. It yields the protein CASSSGTDNTGELFF.

In its sample, this clonotype was seen many times. Here the CDR3 reads CSASLGLRTEAFF. As DNA, the CDR3 is TGCAGTGCTAGTCTGGGGTTGAGGACTGAAGCTTTCTTT. The chain combines TRBV20-1 with TRBJ1-1, with D uncertain. CDR3 length: 13 amino acids. The germline V gene has CDR1 DFQATT and CDR2 SNEGSKA (reference sequence). V gave up 3 bases and J gave up 5 bases, with 13 bases separating them.

This clonotype showed up just a few times. The chain is built from TRBV20-1 and TRBJ2-3; 10 nucleotides agree with TRBD2. Losses at the gene ends were 6 bases for V and 4 bases for J; bases not matched to a gene: 10. Germline loops: CDR1 DFQATT, CDR2 SNEGSKA (reference sequence). CDR3 length equals 15 residues. Here the CDR3 reads CSAKEASGGPDTQYF. CDR3 bases: TGCAGTGCGAAGGAGGCTAGCGGGGGCCCAGATACGCAGTATTTT.

In its sample, this clonotype was seen a few times. V is TRBV5-1 and J is TRBJ1-1; no firm D call. CDR3 length equals 16 residues. Germline values: CDR1 SGHRS, CDR2 YFSETQ. Trimming took off 2 bases at V and 1 base at J, with 15 bases between the two ends. The CDR3 here is CASSFILGEENTEAFF. In nucleotides, the CDR3 is TGCGCCAGCAGCTTTATTCTTGGCGAGGAGAACACTGAAGCTTTCTTT. The full variable domain, completed using reference TRBV5-1 and TRBJ1-1, is KAGVTQTPRYLIKTRGQQVTLSCSPISGHRSVSWYQQTPGQGLQFLFEYFSETQRNKGNFPGRFSGRQFSNSRSEMNVSTLELGDSALYLCASSFILGEENTEAFFGQGTRLTVV.

This clonotype was counted only a few times. The V gene is TRBV3-1, the J gene TRBJ2-3; 11 bases fit TRBD2. Germline V lookup: CDR1 LGHDT, CDR2 YNNKEL (reference sequence). The CDR3 loop spans 18 amino acids. Germline trimming cut 3 bases from V and 5 bases from J; bases unmatched to any gene: 13. The DNA of the CDR3 is TGTGCCAGCAGCCAGTTGTTGCTTAGCGGGGGGGCCGGAGATACGCAGTATTTT. It encodes CASSQLLLSGGAGDTQYF.

The chain carries TRBV6-1 and TRBJ1-2; TRBD1 matches at 10 bases. This CDR3 has 13 residues. The germline V gene has CDR1 MNHNS and CDR2 SASEGT. The CDR3 protein is CAARETGGGGYTF. CDR3 DNA sequence: TGTGCTGCTCGAGAGACAGGGGGCGGAGGCTACACCTTC.

This clonotype has at least ten counts. The CDR3 nucleotides read TGTGCCATCAGTGTAGAGGAAACCTATGGCTACACCTTC. It is translated as CAISVEETYGYTF. The genes are TRBV10-3 and TRBJ1-2; D unresolved. V was trimmed by 4 bases and J by 4 bases, leaving 10 bases between them. Germline V gene sequence: CDR1 ENHRY, CDR2 SYGVKD. The CDR3 extends over 13 amino acids.

Ten or more counts support this clonotype. V gene TRBV27 combines with J gene TRBJ2-1, with TRBD1 identical over 8 bases. The CDR3 is 17 residues long. The V gene's germline CDR1 is MNHEY and CDR2 SMNVEV (reference sequence). V dropped 1 base and J dropped 5; count of bases not matched to a gene: 10. The CDR3 loop is CASSLFPRQGTDNEQFF. In DNA form, the CDR3 reads TGTGCCAGCAGTTTATTCCCCCGACAGGGGACCGACAATGAGCAGTTCTTC.

Notes on this clonotype: One base away lies a much larger clone, so this may be a sequencing read error. CDR3 region: CSVGQDRSPYEHYF. CDR3 nucleotides: TGCAGCGTTGGACAGGACAGGTCCCCCTACGAGCATTACTTC. The genes are TRBV29-1 and TRBJ2-7; 7 bases map to TRBD1. Germline CDR1 and CDR2: SQVTM and ANQGSEA. The CDR3 contains 14 residues.

This clonotype was detected ten times or more. The rearrangement links TRBV5-1 to TRBJ1-2; D not certain. Germline assignment: CDR1 SGHRS and CDR2 YFSETQ. V was shortened by 0 bases and J by 0 bases, with 3 bases between the two germline ends. The CDR3 length is 13 residues. CDR3 in amino acids: CASSLAPNYGYTF. CDR3 in DNA: TGCGCCAGCAGCTTGGCTCCTAACTATGGCTACACCTTC.

The chain couples TRBV4-3 to TRBJ1-2, with 7 positions matching TRBD1. The J segment lost 4 bases and the V segment lost 1 base, leaving 3 bases of the junction unmatched. This CDR3 has 14 residues. From germline, CDR1 is LGHNA and CDR2 YSLEER. CDR3 DNA sequence: TGCGCCAGCAGCCAAGTTCAGGGGGGCTATGGCTACACCTTC. Translated: CASSQVQGGYGYTF.

This clonotype was observed a handful of times. The CDR3 is CASSPRPPGGEKLFF. CDR3 nucleotides: TGTGCCAGCTCACCACGGCCGCCTGGCGGTGAAAAACTGTTTTTT. The J gene is TRBJ1-4, the V gene TRBV18; D is uncertain. V was trimmed by 1 base and J by 7 bases, leaving 13 bases between them. The CDR3 contains 15 residues. In germline, CDR1 is KGHSH, CDR2 LQKENI. The whole variable domain, remainder taken from reference TRBV18 and TRBJ1-4, is NAGVMQNPRHLVRRRGQEARLRCSPMKGHSHVYWYRQLPEEGLKFMVYLQKENIIDESGMPKERFSAEFPKEGPSILRIQQVVRGDSAAYFCASSPRPPGGEKLFFGSGTQLSVL.

This clonotype was observed a few times. This chain uses TRBV25-1 with TRBJ2-5, with 13 bases fitting TRBD2. The CDR3 covers 17 residues. Losses at the gene ends were 3 bases for V and 2 bases for J; bases not matched to a gene: 6. The germline gives CDR1 MGHDK, CDR2 SYGVNS. Here the CDR3 reads CASSDPRTSGGQETQYF. CDR3 DNA sequence: TGTGCCAGCAGTGACCCCCGGACTAGCGGGGGACAAGAGACCCAGTACTTC.

The sample holds a few counts of this clonotype. This chain links TRBV5-1 with TRBJ2-3; the match to TRBD2 covers 14 bases. This CDR3 has 16 amino acids. Trimming cost V 4 bases and J 5 bases; bases outside gene matches: 6. Per germline, CDR1 SGHRS and CDR2 YFSETQ. The CDR3 DNA is TGCGCCAGCAGCCCAGGACTAGCGGGGGGCAGAGATACGCAGTATTTT. Translation gives CASSPGLAGGRDTQYF.

This clonotype was detected only a few times. The gene calls are TRBV7-6 and TRBJ2-3; TRBD2 matches 14 bases. The CDR3 spans 17 residues. J gave up 4 bases and V 5 bases, and 8 bases lay outside the gene matches. Germline V CDR1 and CDR2: SGHVS, FNYEAQ. CDR3 nucleotides: TGTGCCAGCAGCCTCGGGACTAGCGGGAGTTGGGCAGATACGCAGTATTTT. Translated, it gives CASSLGTSGSWADTQYF.

V is TRBV4-1 and J is TRBJ2-3, with 11 bases identical to TRBD2. Unmatched junction bases numbered 10, after V lost 2 bases and J lost 6 bases. Per the germline V gene, CDR1 is MGHRA and CDR2 is YSYEKL. The length of the CDR3 is 17 residues. The CDR3 region is CASSQSIAGGQSDTQYF. As DNA, the CDR3 is TGCGCCAGCAGCCAATCTATAGCGGGGGGGCAGTCCGATACGCAGTATTTT.

V and J are TRBV7-2 and TRBJ2-1; TRBD2 matches 7 bases. CDR1 and CDR2 from the germline V gene are SGHTA and FQGNSA. This CDR3 contains 15 residues. V was clipped by 1 base and J by 4 bases; unmatched bases: 4. The CDR3 DNA sequence: TGTGCCAGCAGCTTAGTGGCTAGCGGTTACAATGAGCAGTTCTTC. This codes for CASSLVASGYNEQFF.

This clonotype was found many times. The genes are TRBV5-1 and TRBJ2-2; D unclear. V was shortened by 0 bases and J by 0 bases, with 3 bases between the two germline ends. Germline loops: CDR1 SGHRS, CDR2 YFSETQ. The CDR3 has 14 residues. This CDR3 reads CASSLDPNTGELFF. CDR3 in DNA: TGCGCCAGCAGCTTGGACCCGAACACCGGGGAGCTGTTTTTT. Using reference TRBV5-1 and TRBJ2-2 for the parts outside the CDR3, the full variable domain is KAGVTQTPRYLIKTRGQQVTLSCSPISGHRSVSWYQQTPGQGLQFLFEYFSETQRNKGNFPGRFSGRQFSNSRSEMNVSTLELGDSALYLCASSLDPNTGELFFGEGSRLTVL.

By share, this clonotype counts as medium-sized. CDR3 region: CASSSDGGEDQPQHF. CDR3 nucleotides: TGCGCCAGCAGCTCGGACGGTGGAGAGGATCAGCCCCAGCATTTT. The chain combines TRBV5-1 with TRBJ1-5; D call uncertain. This CDR3 has 15 residues. Germline V gene sequence: CDR1 SGHRS, CDR2 YFSETQ. Trimming stripped 3 bases from V and 5 bases from J, with 15 bases between.

The chain has TRBV15 and TRBJ2-6; no definite D call. In germline, CDR1 is LNHNV, CDR2 YYDKDF (reference sequence). V lost 4 bases and J lost 1, with 5 bases in between. The CDR3 consists of 14 residues. The CDR3 region has the DNA TGTGCCACCAGCACCGAGTCTGGGGCCAACGTCCTGACTTTC. This encodes CATSTESGANVLTF.

The sample holds a few counts of this clonotype. The genes are TRBV18 and TRBJ1-3; D gene uncertain. The CDR3 covers 15 residues. Deletions cut 2 bases from V and 4 bases from J, with 12 bases between. Germline V gene lookup returns CDR1 KGHSH and CDR2 LQKENI. CDR3 in DNA: TGTGCCAGCTCACCAGGCCGAGGCGCCGGAAACACCATATATTTT. As protein: CASSPGRGAGNTIYF.

J is TRBJ1-2 and V is TRBV5-5, with D hard to call. The CDR3 consists of 14 residues. Trimming removed 5 bases from V and 2 bases from J, with 13 bases in between. Germline CDR1 is SGHKS and CDR2 is YYEKEE (reference sequence). CDR3 in amino acids: CASRTREVNYGYTF. The DNA for the CDR3 is TGTGCCAGCAGGACGAGGGAAGTAAACTATGGCTACACCTTC.

CDR3 amino acids: CASRMEGFSYEQYF. DNA of the CDR3: TGCGCCAGCAGAATGGAGGGGTTTTCCTACGAGCAGTACTTC. The chain uses TRBV5-1 and TRBJ2-7; a possible D gene is TRBD2 (6 bases). Germline V gene data show CDR1 as SGHRS and CDR2 as YFSETQ. Trimming cost V 5 bases and J 1 base, with 13 bases left between them. This CDR3 comprises 14 residues.

This clonotype was counted once. CDR3 nucleotides: TGTGCCAGCAGGTATTGGACAGAGCAAAACATTCAGTACTTC. This codes for CASRYWTEQNIQYF. The J gene is TRBJ2-4, the V gene TRBV13; TRBD1 might be the D (6 bases). V lost 6 bases and J lost 5, with 14 bases in between. The CDR3 runs 14 residues. Germline lookup yields CDR1 PRHDT and CDR2 FYEKMQ (reference sequence).